The sequence of this T cell receptor beta chain was determined in a study of shared clonotypes between healthy human individuals. Turning to the study itself: CD8 memory received one plate per donor, CD8 naive two, CD4 memory three and CD4 naive three. Whole-study results and caveats: Across subsets, estimated richness was generally greater for naive than for memory populations.

There are 14 residues in the CDR3. Trimming left V 7 bases short and J 0 bases short, with 12 bases between. Per the germline V gene, CDR1 is MNHEY and CDR2 is SMNVEV (reference sequence). Points on this clone: Its specificity is unknown.

As defined, naive CD8 cells were CD45RO-negative and positively selected for CCR7, with terminally differentiated effector memory CD45RA+ cells excluded. Genomic DNA (from each subset) was split evenly across several immunoSEQ plates. Method: immunoSEQ multiplex PCR; TCRdb's copy keeps in-frame clones and lacks some. The repertoire includes around 2,000,000 clones, approximately 95% of them detected once, and around 1% sits in the top ten. The V and J genes are TRBV27 and TRBJ1-1; D gene ambiguous. This sequence originates from a man between 18 and 35 years old in good health. Sequencing input: naive CD8+ T cells sorted from blood. The CDR3 is CASKVGMLNTEAFF. CDR3 in DNA: TGTGCCAGCAAGGTTGGCATGTTGAACACTGAAGCTTTCTTT.